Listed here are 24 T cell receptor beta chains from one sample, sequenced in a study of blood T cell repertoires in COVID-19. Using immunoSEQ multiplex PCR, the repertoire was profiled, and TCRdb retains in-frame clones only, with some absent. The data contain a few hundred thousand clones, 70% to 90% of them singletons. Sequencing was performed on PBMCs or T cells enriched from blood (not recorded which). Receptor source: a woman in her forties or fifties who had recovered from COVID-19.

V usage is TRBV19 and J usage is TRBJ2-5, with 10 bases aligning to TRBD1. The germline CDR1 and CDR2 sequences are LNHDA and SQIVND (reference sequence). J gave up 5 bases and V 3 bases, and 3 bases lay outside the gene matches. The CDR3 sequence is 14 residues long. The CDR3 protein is CASSIGDRGETQYF. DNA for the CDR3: TGTGCCAGTAGTATCGGGGACAGGGGTGAGACCCAGTACTTC. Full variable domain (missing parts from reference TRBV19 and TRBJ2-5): DGGITQSPKYLFRKEGQNVTLSCEQNLNHDAMYWYRQDPGQGLRLIYYSQIVNDFQKGDIAEGYSVSREKKESFPLTVTSAQKNPTAFYLCASSIGDRGETQYFGPGTRLLVL.

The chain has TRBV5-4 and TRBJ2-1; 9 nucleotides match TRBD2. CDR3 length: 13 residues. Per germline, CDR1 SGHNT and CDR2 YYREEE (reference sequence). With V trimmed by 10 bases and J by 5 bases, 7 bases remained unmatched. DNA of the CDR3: TGTGCCTTGCGGGAGGGGGCTGACAATGAGCAGTTCTTC. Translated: CALREGADNEQFF.

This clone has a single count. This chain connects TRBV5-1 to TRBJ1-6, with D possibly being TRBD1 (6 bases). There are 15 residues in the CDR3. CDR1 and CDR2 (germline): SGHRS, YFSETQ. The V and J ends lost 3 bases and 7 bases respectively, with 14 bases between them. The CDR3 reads CASSYSWDKNSPLHF. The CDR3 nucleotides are TGCGCCAGCAGCTACTCCTGGGACAAGAATTCACCCCTCCACTTT.

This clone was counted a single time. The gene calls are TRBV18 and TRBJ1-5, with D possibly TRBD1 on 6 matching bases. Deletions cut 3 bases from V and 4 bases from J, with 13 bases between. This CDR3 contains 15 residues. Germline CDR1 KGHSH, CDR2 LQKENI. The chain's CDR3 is CASSPRRGANQPQHF. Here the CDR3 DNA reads TGTGCCAGCTCACCGCGGCGGGGGGCTAATCAGCCCCAGCATTTT.

The CDR3 here is CASSKEEGGKSYEQYF. CDR3 in DNA: TGTGCCAGCAGCAAAGAGGAGGGGGGGAAATCCTACGAGCAGTACTTC. The chain couples TRBV21-1 to TRBJ2-7; the table calls TRBD2, which could not be checked here. TRBV21-1 corresponds to a pseudogene. This CDR3 comprises 16 residues.

CDR3 coding DNA: TGTGCCAGCAGCTTGGGCCCAGTCTGGAATGAGCAGTTCTTC. This codes for CASSLGPVWNEQFF. The chain combines TRBV9 with TRBJ2-1; D is undetermined. This CDR3 has 14 residues. CDR1 and CDR2 from the germline V gene are SGDLS and YYNGEE. V gave up 4 bases and J gave up 7 bases, with 15 bases separating them.

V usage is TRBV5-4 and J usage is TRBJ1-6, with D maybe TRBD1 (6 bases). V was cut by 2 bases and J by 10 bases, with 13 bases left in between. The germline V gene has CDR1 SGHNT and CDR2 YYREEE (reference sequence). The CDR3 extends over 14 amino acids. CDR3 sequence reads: CASSFGYRDSPLHF. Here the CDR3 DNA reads TGTGCCAGCAGCTTCGGCTACAGGGACTCACCCCTCCACTTT.

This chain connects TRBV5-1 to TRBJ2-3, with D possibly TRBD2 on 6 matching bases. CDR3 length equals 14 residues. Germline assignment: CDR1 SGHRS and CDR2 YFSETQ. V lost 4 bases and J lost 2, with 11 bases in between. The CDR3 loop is CASSEGLTTDTQYF. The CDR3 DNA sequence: TGCGCCAGCAGCGAGGGACTTACCACAGATACGCAGTATTTT.

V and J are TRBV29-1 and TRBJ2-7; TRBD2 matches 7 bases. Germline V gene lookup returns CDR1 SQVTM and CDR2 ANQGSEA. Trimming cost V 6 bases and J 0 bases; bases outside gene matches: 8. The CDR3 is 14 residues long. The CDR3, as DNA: TGCAGCGTCGCGGGGGTGATGAGCTCCTACGAGCAGTACTTC. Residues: CSVAGVMSSYEQYF.

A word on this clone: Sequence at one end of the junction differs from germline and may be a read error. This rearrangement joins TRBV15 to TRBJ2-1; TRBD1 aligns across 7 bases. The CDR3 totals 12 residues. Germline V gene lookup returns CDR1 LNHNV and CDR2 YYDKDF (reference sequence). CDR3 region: CATSRVGQVRVF. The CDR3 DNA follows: TGTGCCACCAGCAGAGTAGGACAGGTGCGGGTCTTC.

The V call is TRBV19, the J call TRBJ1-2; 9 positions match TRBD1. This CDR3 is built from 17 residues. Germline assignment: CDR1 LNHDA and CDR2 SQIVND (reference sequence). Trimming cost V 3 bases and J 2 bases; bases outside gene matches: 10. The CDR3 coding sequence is TGTGCCAGTAGTATGACAGGGGGGATGATACTGAACTATGGCTACACCTTC. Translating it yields CASSMTGGMILNYGYTF.

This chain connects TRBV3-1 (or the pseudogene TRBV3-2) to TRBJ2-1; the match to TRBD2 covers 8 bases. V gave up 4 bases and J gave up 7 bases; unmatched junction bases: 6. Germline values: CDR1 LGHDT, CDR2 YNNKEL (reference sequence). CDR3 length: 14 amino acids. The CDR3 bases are TGTGCCAGCAGCCCTTTAGCGGGAAGGAATGAGCAGTTCTTC. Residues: CASSPLAGRNEQFF.

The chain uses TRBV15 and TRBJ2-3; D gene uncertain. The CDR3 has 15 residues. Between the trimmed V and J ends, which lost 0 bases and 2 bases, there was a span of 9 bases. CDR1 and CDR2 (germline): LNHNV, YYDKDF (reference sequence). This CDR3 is CATSRDRASTDTQYF. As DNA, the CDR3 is TGTGCCACCAGCAGAGATCGAGCTTCCACAGATACGCAGTATTTT.

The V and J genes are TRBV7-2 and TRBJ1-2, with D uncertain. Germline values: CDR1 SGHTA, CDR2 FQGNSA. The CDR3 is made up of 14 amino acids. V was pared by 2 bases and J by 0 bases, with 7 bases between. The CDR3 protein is CASSLTEANYGYTF. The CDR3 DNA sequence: TGTGCCAGCAGCTTAACAGAAGCTAACTATGGCTACACCTTC.

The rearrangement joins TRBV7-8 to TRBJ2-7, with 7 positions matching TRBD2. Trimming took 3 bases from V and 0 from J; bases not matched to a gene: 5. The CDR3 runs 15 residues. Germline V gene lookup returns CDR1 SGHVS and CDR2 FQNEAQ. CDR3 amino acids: CASSFPSGSSYEQYF. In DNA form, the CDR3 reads TGTGCCAGCAGCTTTCCTAGCGGTAGCTCCTACGAGCAGTACTTC.

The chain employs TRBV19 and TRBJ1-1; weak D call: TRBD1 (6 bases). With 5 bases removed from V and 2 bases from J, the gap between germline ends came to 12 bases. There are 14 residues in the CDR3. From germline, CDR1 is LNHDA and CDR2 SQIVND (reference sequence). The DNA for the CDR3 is TGTGCCAGTAGTGCGGACAGAATAAACACTGAAGCTTTCTTT. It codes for CASSADRINTEAFF.

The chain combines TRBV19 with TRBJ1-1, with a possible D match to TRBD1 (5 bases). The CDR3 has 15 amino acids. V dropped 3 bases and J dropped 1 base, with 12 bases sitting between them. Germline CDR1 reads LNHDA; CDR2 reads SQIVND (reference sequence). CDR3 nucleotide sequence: TGTGCCAGTAGTATGGGGCGGCTTGAGAACACTGAAGCTTTCTTT. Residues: CASSMGRLENTEAFF.

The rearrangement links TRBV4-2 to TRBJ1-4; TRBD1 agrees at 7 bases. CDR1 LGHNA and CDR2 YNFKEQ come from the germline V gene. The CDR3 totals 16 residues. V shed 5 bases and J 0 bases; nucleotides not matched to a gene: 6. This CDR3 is CASSWDSGATNEKLFF. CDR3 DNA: TGTGCCAGCAGCTGGGACAGCGGTGCAACTAATGAAAAACTGTTTTTT.

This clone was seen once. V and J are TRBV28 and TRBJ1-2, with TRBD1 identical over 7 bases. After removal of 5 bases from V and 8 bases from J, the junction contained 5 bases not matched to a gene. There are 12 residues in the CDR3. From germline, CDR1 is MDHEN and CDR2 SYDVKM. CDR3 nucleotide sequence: TGTGCCAGCAGTATAACAGGGGTAGGCTACACCTTC. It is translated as CASSITGVGYTF.

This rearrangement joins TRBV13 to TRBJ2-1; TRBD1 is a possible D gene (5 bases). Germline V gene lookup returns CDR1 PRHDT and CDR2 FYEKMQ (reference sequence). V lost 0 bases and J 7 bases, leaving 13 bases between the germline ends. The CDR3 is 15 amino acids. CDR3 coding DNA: TGTGCCAGCAGCTTAGGGCAGGGTAGTCTGAATGAGCAGTTCTTC. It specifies CASSLGQGSLNEQFF.

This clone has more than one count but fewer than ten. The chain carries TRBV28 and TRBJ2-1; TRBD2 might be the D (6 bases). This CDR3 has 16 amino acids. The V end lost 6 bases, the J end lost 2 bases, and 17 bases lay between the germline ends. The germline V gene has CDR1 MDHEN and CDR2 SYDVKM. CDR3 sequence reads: CASSLWGESTYNEQFF. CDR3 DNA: TGTGCCAGCAGCCTTTGGGGGGAGAGTACCTACAATGAGCAGTTCTTC.

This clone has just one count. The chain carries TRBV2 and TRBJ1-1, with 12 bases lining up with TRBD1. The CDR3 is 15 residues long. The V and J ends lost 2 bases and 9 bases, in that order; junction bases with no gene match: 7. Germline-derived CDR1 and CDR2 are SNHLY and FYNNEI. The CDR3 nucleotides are TGTGCCAGCAGTGAACAGGGGACAGGGGGCCAGAAAGCTTTCTTT. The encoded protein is CASSEQGTGGQKAFF.

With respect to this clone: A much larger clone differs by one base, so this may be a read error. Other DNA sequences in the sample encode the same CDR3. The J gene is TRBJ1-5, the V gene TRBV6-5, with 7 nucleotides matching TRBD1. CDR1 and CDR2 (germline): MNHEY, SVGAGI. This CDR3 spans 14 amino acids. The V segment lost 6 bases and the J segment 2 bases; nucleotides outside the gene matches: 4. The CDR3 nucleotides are TGTGCCAGCAGCCGTACAGGGGGCAATCAGCCCCAGCATTTT. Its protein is CASSRTGGNQPQHF.

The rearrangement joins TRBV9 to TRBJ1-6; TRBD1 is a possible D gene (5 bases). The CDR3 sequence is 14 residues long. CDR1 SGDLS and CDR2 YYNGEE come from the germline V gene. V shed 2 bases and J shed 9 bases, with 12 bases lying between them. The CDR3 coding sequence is TGTGCCAGCAGCGTCCAGGGATTCGGTTCACCCCTCCACTTT. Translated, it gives CASSVQGFGSPLHF.